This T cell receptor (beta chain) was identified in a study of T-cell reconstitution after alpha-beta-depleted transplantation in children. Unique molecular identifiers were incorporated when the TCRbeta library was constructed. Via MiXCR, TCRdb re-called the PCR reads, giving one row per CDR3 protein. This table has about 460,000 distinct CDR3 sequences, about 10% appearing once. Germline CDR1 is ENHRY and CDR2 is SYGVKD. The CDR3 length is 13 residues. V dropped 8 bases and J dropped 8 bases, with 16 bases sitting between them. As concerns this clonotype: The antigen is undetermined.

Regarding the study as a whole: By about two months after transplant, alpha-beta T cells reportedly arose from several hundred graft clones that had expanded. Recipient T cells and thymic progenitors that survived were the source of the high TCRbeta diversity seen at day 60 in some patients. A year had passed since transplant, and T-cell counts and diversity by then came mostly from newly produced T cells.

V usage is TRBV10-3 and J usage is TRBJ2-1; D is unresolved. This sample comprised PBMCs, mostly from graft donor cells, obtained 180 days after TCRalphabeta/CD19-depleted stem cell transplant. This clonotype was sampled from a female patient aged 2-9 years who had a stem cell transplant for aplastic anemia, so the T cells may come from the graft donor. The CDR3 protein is CAISSGLVDEQFF. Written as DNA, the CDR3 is TGTGCCATCTCCTCGGGTCTAGTCGATGAGCAGTTCTTC.